This T cell receptor (beta chain) comes out of a study of blood T cell repertoires in COVID-19. Study in general: T cells, B-cell-depleted T cells, or PBMCs provided the cDNA or gDNA that served as material.

Participants spanned ages about 18 to 90 years and resided in roughly 22 US areas. Repertoires were generated with immunoSEQ multiplex PCR, while TCRdb's copy carries only in-frame clones and drops some. This sample has 200,000 to 250,000 clones, with over 75% found just once. The sequence derives from a woman aged 60-75 years who had recovered from COVID-19. Sequenced sample: PBMCs or T cells enriched from blood (not recorded which).

CDR3 DNA: TGTGCCAGCAGCTTGGCGGGTTTTACAGATACGCAGTATTTT. This gives the protein CASSLAGFTDTQYF. The rearrangement uses TRBV5-6 and TRBJ2-3, with D uncertain. The CDR3 has 14 residues. Germline values: CDR1 SGHDT, CDR2 YYEEEE. V was pared by 0 bases and J by 3 bases, with 8 bases between.